Below are 23 T cell receptor beta chains sequenced from a single sample in a study of T and B cells in COVID-19 patients. TRB rearrangements were amplified by multiplex PCR with BIOMED2 TRB-A/B primers. TCRdb ran MiXCR on the multiplex PCR reads and lists one entry per CDR3 protein. This table holds 7,000 or so distinct CDR3 sequences, under 40% found once. From blood, roughly 250-500 ng of genomic DNA served as TRB template. The material sequenced was blood. The receptor set was obtained from a human donor who had recovered from COVID-19.

V gene TRBV6-1 combines with J gene TRBJ2-2; tentative D call: TRBD1 (6 bases). Germline V gives CDR1 MNHNS, CDR2 SASEGT. V lost 7 bases and J 3 bases, leaving 15 bases between the germline ends. The CDR3 runs to 15 residues. Here the CDR3 DNA reads TGTGCCAGCACCCAACAGGGTGGGGACACCGGGGAGCTGTTTTTT. The encoded protein is CASTQQGGDTGELFF.

This clonotype was seen only a few times. The J gene is TRBJ2-7, the V gene TRBV5-6; perhaps TRBD2 as D (5 bases). Trimming left V 3 bases short and J 9 bases short, with 13 bases between. Germline V gene sequence: CDR1 SGHDT, CDR2 YYEEEE. This CDR3 spans 12 amino acids. CDR3 DNA: TGTGCCAGCAGCTCGTTTAACGGGGTGCAGTACTTC. Amino acid sequence: CASSSFNGVQYF. Full variable domain (remainder filled in from reference TRBV5-6 and TRBJ2-7): DAGVTQSPTHLIKTRGQQVTLRCSPKSGHDTVSWYQQALGQGPQFIFQYYEEEERQRGNFPDRFSGHQFPNYSSELNVNALLLGDSALYLCASSSFNGVQYFGPGTRLTVT.

This clonotype ranks as medium-sized (0.01 to 0.1%). The chain combines TRBV29-1 with TRBJ1-2; D gene unclear. Germline loops: CDR1 SQVTM, CDR2 ANQGSEA. This CDR3 comprises 12 residues. Trimming stripped 5 bases from V and 0 bases from J, with 7 bases between. Written as DNA, the CDR3 is TGCAGCGTTAAAACAGCTAACTATGGCTACACCTTC. Its translation is CSVKTANYGYTF.

This clonotype was seen a few times. V is TRBV19 and J is TRBJ1-2; maybe TRBD1 (5 bases). The CDR3 sequence is 15 residues long. Looked up from germline, CDR1 is LNHDA and CDR2 is SQIVND (reference sequence). V was pared by 1 base and J by 1 base, with 10 bases between. CDR3 DNA sequence: TGTGCCAGTAGTATAGGGGGGAACTATAACTATGGCTACACCTTC. The encoded protein is CASSIGGNYNYGYTF.

The chain has TRBV7-2 and TRBJ2-5; no clear D. Germline CDR1 and CDR2: SGHTA and FQGNSA. This CDR3 comprises 13 residues. Trimming took 4 bases from V and 1 from J, leaving 7 bases between them. In DNA form, the CDR3 reads TGTGCCAGCAGCTGGAGCCTCCAAGAGACCCAGTACTTC. Translating gives CASSWSLQETQYF.

V and J are TRBV5-1 and TRBJ2-3; 13 bases align to TRBD2. In germline, CDR1 is SGHRS, CDR2 YFSETQ. The CDR3 length is 16 residues. J was trimmed by 5 bases and V by 3 bases; bases with no gene match: 6. This CDR3 is CASSSTSGGARDTQYF. CDR3 DNA: TGCGCCAGCAGCTCAACTAGCGGGGGGGCCCGAGATACGCAGTATTTT.

The chain links TRBV6-2 or TRBV6-3 to TRBJ2-1; D call uncertain. Trimming took off 7 bases at V and 3 bases at J, with 7 bases between the two ends. Per germline, CDR1 MNHEY and CDR2 SVGEGT. The length of the CDR3 is 12 residues. CDR3 bases: TGTGCCAGCAAGACTGGCTACAATGAGCAGTTCTTC. Translated: CASKTGYNEQFF.

In DNA, the CDR3 is TGTGCCAGCAGATCCGCCGACAGGGGTCCCTACGAGCAGTACGTC. Residues: CASRSADRGPYEQYV. The gene calls are TRBV6-2 or TRBV6-3 and TRBJ2-7; 8 bases map to TRBD1. The CDR3 runs to 15 residues. The trim removed 6 bases at V and 2 bases at J, leaving 9 bases unmatched. CDR1 and CDR2 from the germline V gene are MNHEY and SVGEGT.

Relative to its sample, this clonotype is medium-sized. J is TRBJ2-7 and V is TRBV29-1; TRBD1 or TRBD2 may be the D gene (5 bases each). This CDR3 is 12 amino acids long. Trimming stripped 4 bases from V and 4 bases from J, with 11 bases between. CDR1 and CDR2 from the germline V gene are SQVTM and ANQGSEA. The CDR3 region is CSVVSGLYEQYF. The CDR3 DNA sequence: TGCAGCGTTGTCTCGGGGCTGTACGAGCAGTACTTC.

The chain carries TRBV6-6 and TRBJ1-1; 8 bases line up with TRBD1. V dropped 7 bases and J dropped 13; count of bases not matched to a gene: 17. The CDR3 has 14 amino acids. Germline V gives CDR1 MNHNY, CDR2 SVGAGI (reference sequence). The CDR3 DNA follows: TGTGCCAGCAATCGACAGGGGCAATTCTCGGGTGATTTCTTT. It yields the protein CASNRQGQFSGDFF.

The gene calls are TRBV7-2 and TRBJ2-3; D may be TRBD1 (5 bases). The V end lost 5 bases, the J end lost 4 bases, and 19 bases lay between the germline ends. The germline CDR1 and CDR2 sequences are SGHTA and FQGNSA. The CDR3 is 16 amino acids. CDR3 region: CASSQTRRQPPDTQYF. CDR3 nucleotide sequence: TGTGCCAGCAGCCAAACACGGCGACAGCCACCAGATACGCAGTATTTT.

The gene calls are TRBV20-1 and TRBJ1-1; D possibly corresponds to TRBD1 (6 bases). CDR1 is DFQATT, CDR2 SNEGSKA, per germline (reference sequence). The V end was cut by 3 bases, the J end by 0 bases, with 14 bases between. The CDR3 has 15 amino acids. DNA of the CDR3: TGCAGTGCTAGGGGTCAGGGGAATATGAACACTGAAGCTTTCTTT. It is translated as CSARGQGNMNTEAFF.

By share, this clonotype counts as medium-sized. CDR3 sequence: CASSIDWDRGLIYSGANVLTF. CDR3 nucleotides: TGTGCCAGTAGTATAGACTGGGACAGGGGATTGATTTACTCTGGGGCCAACGTCCTGACTTTC. The V call is TRBV19, the J call TRBJ2-6, with TRBD1 identical over 10 bases. The CDR3 loop spans 21 amino acids. The V gene's germline CDR1 is LNHDA and CDR2 SQIVND (reference sequence). The trim removed 0 bases at V and 0 bases at J, leaving 11 bases unmatched.

The chain uses TRBV24-1 and TRBJ1-1, with 8 bases aligning to TRBD1. The germline V gene has CDR1 KGHDR and CDR2 SFDVKD. The CDR3 contains 17 residues. Unmatched junction bases numbered 11, after V lost 2 bases and J lost 4 bases. CDR3 nucleotide sequence: TGTGCCACCAGTGATTGGGACAGGCCTGCGTTAGGCACTGAAGCTTTCTTT. This codes for CATSDWDRPALGTEAFF.

This clonotype has a handful of counts. The chain employs TRBV13 and TRBJ2-5; D is uncertain. Trimming shortened V by 0 bases and J by 1 base, and 6 bases separated the two germline ends. This CDR3 spans 14 amino acids. The germline gives CDR1 PRHDT, CDR2 FYEKMQ (reference sequence). The CDR3 sequence is CASSLGMAQETQYF. DNA of the CDR3: TGTGCCAGCAGCTTAGGTATGGCCCAAGAGACCCAGTACTTC.

This chain's CDR3 is CASSFRVSSSPRTEAFF. CDR3 nucleotide sequence: TGTGCCAGCAGTTTTCGGGTCTCCTCGTCCCCCCGGACTGAAGCTTTCTTT. This chain links TRBV27 with TRBJ1-1; D is undetermined. The V gene lost 3 bases and the J gene lost 5 bases, with 22 bases spanning the gap. The CDR3 spans 17 residues. Germline CDR1 MNHEY, CDR2 SMNVEV (reference sequence).

This clonotype was detected only a few times. V and J are TRBV19 and TRBJ1-2; 8 nucleotides agree with TRBD1. Germline V gives CDR1 LNHDA, CDR2 SQIVND (reference sequence). Trimming at V came to 10 bases and at J to 4 bases, leaving 14 bases not matched to a gene. The CDR3 is made up of 15 amino acids. The CDR3 spells CATSYPIRGLYGYTF. The CDR3 DNA sequence: TGTGCCACATCTTACCCAATCAGGGGGCTCTATGGCTACACCTTC.

This chain joins TRBV7-6 and TRBJ2-2; 8 nucleotides match TRBD1. Germline CDR1 is SGHVS and CDR2 is FNYEAQ. The CDR3 spans 14 residues. J gave up 6 bases and V 5 bases, and 5 bases lay outside the gene matches. The CDR3 sequence is CASSRTGYAGELFF. CDR3 nucleotides: TGTGCCAGCAGCAGGACAGGGTATGCCGGGGAGCTGTTTTTT.

Relative to its sample, this clonotype is medium-sized (0.01 to 0.1%). DNA of the CDR3: TGCAGCGTTGAGGGCGGGTACCAAGAGACCCAGTACTTC. It yields the protein CSVEGGYQETQYF. The V and J genes are TRBV29-1 and TRBJ2-5, with D possibly being TRBD2 (5 bases). Germline V lookup: CDR1 SQVTM, CDR2 ANQGSEA. The length of the CDR3 is 13 residues. The V and J ends lost 3 bases and 0 bases respectively, with 8 bases between them.

The chain carries TRBV21-1 and TRBJ2-3; TRBD1, the table's D call, was not compared with the DNA. TRBV21-1 is a recognized pseudogene. The CDR3 is made up of 16 amino acids. The CDR3 sequence is CASSKGGGLSTDTQYF. For the CDR3, the DNA is TGTGCCAGCAGCAAAGGGGGCGGGCTTAGCACAGATACGCAGTATTTT.

V is TRBV27 and J is TRBJ2-7; 10 bases fit TRBD1. The CDR3 consists of 15 residues. The V segment lost 7 bases and the J segment 3 bases; nucleotides outside the gene matches: 9. Germline V gene lookup returns CDR1 MNHEY and CDR2 SMNVEV (reference sequence). The CDR3 sequence: CASKSGQGLLYEQYF. Written as DNA, the CDR3 is TGTGCCAGCAAGTCGGGACAGGGGCTACTCTACGAGCAGTACTTC.

This rearrangement joins TRBV12-3 or TRBV12-4 to TRBJ1-6; no reliable D call. V dropped 2 bases and J dropped 10 bases, with 15 bases sitting between them. This CDR3 has 15 residues. CDR3 sequence: CASSLLPSFRSPLHF. For the CDR3, the DNA is TGTGCCAGCAGTTTACTCCCAAGTTTTAGATCACCCCTCCACTTT.

This rearrangement joins TRBV5-1 to TRBJ2-6; D not certain. The CDR3 consists of 15 residues. Trimming left V 0 bases short and J 0 bases short, with 4 bases between. Germline V gene lookup returns CDR1 SGHRS and CDR2 YFSETQ. DNA of the CDR3: TGCGCCAGCAGCTTGGCAGACTCTGGGGCCAACGTCCTGACTTTC. Translating it yields CASSLADSGANVLTF.